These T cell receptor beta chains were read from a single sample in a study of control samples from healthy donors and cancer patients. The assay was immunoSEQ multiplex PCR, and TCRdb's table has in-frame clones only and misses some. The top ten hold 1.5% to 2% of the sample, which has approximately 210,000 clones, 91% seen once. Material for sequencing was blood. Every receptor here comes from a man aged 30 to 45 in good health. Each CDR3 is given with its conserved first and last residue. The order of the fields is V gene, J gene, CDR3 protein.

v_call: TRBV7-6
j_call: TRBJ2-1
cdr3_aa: CASSLVSAEQFF

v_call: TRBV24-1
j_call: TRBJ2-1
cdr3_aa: CATSARLGYEQFF

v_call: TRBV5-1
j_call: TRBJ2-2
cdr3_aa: CASSLEQTGELFF

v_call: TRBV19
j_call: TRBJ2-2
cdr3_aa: CASSRQGPGAGELFF

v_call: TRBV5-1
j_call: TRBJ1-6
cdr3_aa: CASSPDRGGSYNSPLHF

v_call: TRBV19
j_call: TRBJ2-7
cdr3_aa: CASSSAGTALYEQYF

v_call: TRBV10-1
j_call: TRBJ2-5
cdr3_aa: CASSGGGSLQETQYF

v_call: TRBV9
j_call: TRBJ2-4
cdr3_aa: CASSVDLQRDIQYF

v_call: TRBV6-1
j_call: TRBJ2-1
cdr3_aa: CASSEGTSGGYEQFF

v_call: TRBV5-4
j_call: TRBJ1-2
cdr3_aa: CASSLEPAALNYGYTF

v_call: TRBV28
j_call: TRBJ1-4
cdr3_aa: CASSTAHRALGEKLFF

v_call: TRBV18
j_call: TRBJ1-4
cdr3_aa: CASSPEGQAREKLFF

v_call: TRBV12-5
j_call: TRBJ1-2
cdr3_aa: CASGLTAYGYTF

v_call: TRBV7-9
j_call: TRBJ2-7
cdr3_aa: CASSLGSRGGYYEQYF

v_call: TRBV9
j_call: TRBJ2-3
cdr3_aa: CASSVAAGGTTDTQYF

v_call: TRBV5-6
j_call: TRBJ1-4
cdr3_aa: CASSLGGYEKLFF

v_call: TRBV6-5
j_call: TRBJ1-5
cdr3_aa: CASREGASRNQPQHF

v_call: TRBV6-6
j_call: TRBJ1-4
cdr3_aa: CASSTNEKLFF

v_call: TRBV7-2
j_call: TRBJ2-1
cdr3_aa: CASTPVSSYNEQFF

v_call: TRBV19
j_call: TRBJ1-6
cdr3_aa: CASSMGSRGTPLHF

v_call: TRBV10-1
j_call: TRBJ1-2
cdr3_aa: CASSAGLNYGYTF

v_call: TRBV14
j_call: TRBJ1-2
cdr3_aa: CASSQLTVRQGYTF

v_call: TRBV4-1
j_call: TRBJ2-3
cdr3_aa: CASSPQSGTDTQYF

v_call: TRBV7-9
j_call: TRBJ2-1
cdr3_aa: CASSFSRLAGGPLDEQFF

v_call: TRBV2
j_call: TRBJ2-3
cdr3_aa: CASSDDTTGGWVDTQYF

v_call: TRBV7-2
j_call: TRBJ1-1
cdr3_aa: CASSSRQNVMNTEAFF

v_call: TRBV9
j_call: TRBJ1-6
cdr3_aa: CASSVGGAATENSPLHF

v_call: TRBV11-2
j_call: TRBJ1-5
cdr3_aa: CASSTQGGNQPQHF

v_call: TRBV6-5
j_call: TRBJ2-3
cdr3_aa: CASGTGGADTQYF

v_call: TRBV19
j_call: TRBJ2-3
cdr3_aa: CASSPRTSTDTQYF

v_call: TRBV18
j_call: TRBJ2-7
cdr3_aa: CASGGYSYEQYF

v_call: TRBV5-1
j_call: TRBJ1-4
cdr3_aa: CASSGTGTGGRTNEKLFF

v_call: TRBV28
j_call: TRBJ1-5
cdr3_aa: CATKFSAGSNQPQHF

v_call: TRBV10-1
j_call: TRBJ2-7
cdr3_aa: CASSSGGNEQYF

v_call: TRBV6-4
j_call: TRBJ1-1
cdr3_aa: CASSAKQGTEAFF

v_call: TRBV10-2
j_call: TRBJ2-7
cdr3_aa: CATKGVLASSYEQYF

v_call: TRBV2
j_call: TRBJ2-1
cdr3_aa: CASIEWEGGLDEQFF

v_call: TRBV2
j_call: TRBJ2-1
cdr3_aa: CASSDARTPYNEQFF

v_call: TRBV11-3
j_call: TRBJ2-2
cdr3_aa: CASSLTGGSTGELFF

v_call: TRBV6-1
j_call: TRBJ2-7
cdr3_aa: CASSEHGQALEQYF

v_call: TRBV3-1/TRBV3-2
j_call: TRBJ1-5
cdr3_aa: CASSLQGADNQPQHF

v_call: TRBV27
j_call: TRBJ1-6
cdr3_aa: CASSLGVTLPNSPLHF

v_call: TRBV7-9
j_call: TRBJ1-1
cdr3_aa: CASSFSGVSTEAFF